What follows are 5 T cell receptor beta chains derived from one specimen sequenced in a study of regulatory T cells in long-lasting Graves disease. Time point described: persistent/refractory GD, antithyroid drugs over 5 years with positive TRAb. PBMCs provided the RNA from which the TCR library was made. CDR3 regions were amplified by Arm-PCR using iRepertoire HTBI primers to build TCR beta libraries. TCRdb passed the multiplex PCR reads through MiXCR, listing each CDR3 protein once. The sample includes roughly 500,000 distinct CDR3 sequences, under 25% of them seen just once. The source was peripheral blood mononuclear cells (PBMCs), collected when the disease was refractory, from a patient treated with antithyroid drugs. The receptors stem from a female donor with Graves disease.

This clonotype appeared a few times. The rearrangement uses TRBV7-2 and TRBJ2-7; 9 positions match TRBD2. Losses at the gene ends were 3 bases for V and 4 bases for J; bases not matched to a gene: 10. Germline CDR1 reads SGHTA; CDR2 reads FQGNSA. The CDR3 is 16 residues long. The CDR3, as DNA: TGTGCCAGCAGCTTCAATGGGGCGGGAGGGCAGTACGAGCAGTACTTC. Translating gives CASSFNGAGGQYEQYF.

This clonotype was detected ten times or more. This rearrangement joins TRBV7-8 to TRBJ2-2; D might be TRBD1 (5 bases). V lost 1 base to trimming and J lost 5 bases, with 11 bases between them. This CDR3 contains 15 residues. Germline V CDR1 and CDR2: SGHVS, FQNEAQ. CDR3 sequence reads: CASSLVRGYTGELFF. CDR3 DNA sequence: TGTGCCAGCAGCTTAGTTAGGGGTTATACCGGGGAGCTGTTTTTT.

This clonotype has a count of ten or more. The V and J genes are TRBV18 and TRBJ2-7; D remains ambiguous. The CDR3 contains 14 residues. In germline, CDR1 is KGHSH, CDR2 LQKENI. V dropped 6 bases and J dropped 0 bases, with 12 bases sitting between them. This chain's CDR3 is CASSSDRLSYEQYF. The CDR3 DNA sequence: TGTGCCAGCTCCTCGGACCGACTCTCCTACGAGCAGTACTTC.

This clonotype was detected many times. This chain uses TRBV27 with TRBJ2-1; TRBD2 agrees at 12 bases. CDR1 MNHEY and CDR2 SMNVEV come from the germline V gene (reference sequence). V was clipped by 7 bases and J by 9 bases; unmatched bases: 28. The CDR3 sequence is 21 residues long. The CDR3 reads CASTPVSGRLAGEVWQVEQFF. In DNA form, the CDR3 reads TGTGCCAGCACCCCCGTCTCCGGGCGACTAGCGGGAGAGGTGTGGCAGGTTGAGCAGTTCTTC.

The J gene is TRBJ2-3, the V gene TRBV28, with TRBD2 as a possible D gene (6 bases). This CDR3 has 20 residues. The V end lost 2 bases, the J end lost 2 bases, and 26 bases lay between the germline ends. Germline assignment: CDR1 MDHEN and CDR2 SYDVKM. The CDR3, as DNA: TGTGCCAGCAGTTTAGTTAGCGGCGTCGAAACTTTTGACTTCACAGATACGCAGTATTTT. Encoded protein: CASSLVSGVETFDFTDTQYF.